One and the same sample provided the 18 T cell receptor beta chains below, sequenced in a study of glioma-infiltrating T cells. TCR alpha and beta CDR3 regions were amplified from RNA using iRepertoire nested multiplex PCR. A single record per CDR3 protein comes from TCRdb applying MiXCR to the multiplex PCR reads. The sample shows around 130,000 distinct CDR3 sequences, 24% of them seen only once. The source material was glioma tissue, nonneoplastic brain tissue, or PBMCs (not recorded which). Every receptor here comes from a human donor with low-grade glioma or glioblastoma, undergoing nonglioma brain surgery, or in good health (not recorded which).

V gene TRBV20-1 combines with J gene TRBJ1-4; D is undetermined. Germline V gives CDR1 DFQATT, CDR2 SNEGSKA (reference sequence). This CDR3 has 15 residues. V gave up 0 bases and J gave up 8 bases, with 16 bases separating them. The CDR3 loop reads CSARDSRQWEEKLFF. CDR3 coding DNA: TGCAGTGCTAGAGATTCGCGTCAATGGGAAGAAAAACTGTTTTTT.

This clonotype is labeled as medium-sized. The rearrangement links TRBV20-1 to TRBJ1-1, with D unresolved. The CDR3 has 13 amino acids. V was cut by 2 bases and J by 4 bases, with 11 bases left in between. The V gene's germline CDR1 is DFQATT and CDR2 SNEGSKA (reference sequence). DNA for the CDR3: TGCAGTGCTAGACGTCAGGTAATCACTGAAGCTTTCTTT. This codes for CSARRQVITEAFF.

The chain employs TRBV12-3 or TRBV12-4 and TRBJ2-3; D tentatively fits TRBD1 or TRBD2 (5 bases each). The V and J ends lost 4 bases and 0 bases respectively, with 17 bases between them. This CDR3 has 17 amino acids. CDR3 sequence reads: CASSWKGTAISTDTQYF. The CDR3 DNA reads TGTGCCAGCAGTTGGAAGGGGACCGCCATCAGCACAGATACGCAGTATTTT.

Notes on this clonotype: A much larger clone sits a single nucleotide away, making a read error possible. CDR3: CASRGGTQEIQYF. CDR3 nucleotide sequence: TGTGCCAGCAGGGGCGGAACTCAAGAGATCCAGTACTTC. This chain uses TRBV27 with TRBJ2-5, with D uncertain. Germline V lookup: CDR1 MNHEY, CDR2 SMNVEV (reference sequence). This CDR3 is 13 amino acids long.

This chain links TRBV4-1 with TRBJ2-1, with 10 bases matching TRBD2. With 1 base clipped from V and 4 bases from J, the junction kept 4 bases outside the gene matches. CDR1 MGHRA and CDR2 YSYEKL come from the germline V gene. The CDR3 sequence is 16 residues long. The chain's CDR3 is CASSQARTSGYNEQFF. The CDR3 coding sequence is TGCGCCAGCAGCCAAGCGAGGACTAGCGGTTACAATGAGCAGTTCTTC.

Ten or more counts support this clonotype. V usage is TRBV6-1 and J usage is TRBJ2-5; 10 nucleotides align to TRBD1. Germline lookup yields CDR1 MNHNS and CDR2 SASEGT. The CDR3 is made up of 16 amino acids. After removal of 6 bases from V and 3 bases from J, the junction contained 10 bases not matched to a gene. The CDR3 DNA reads as TGTGCCAGCAGCCTCACTGCCGGGACAGGGGAAGAGACCCAGTACTTC. The encoded protein is CASSLTAGTGEETQYF.

Note on this clonotype: This may come from a read error, since a much larger clone is one base off. The CDR3 bases are TGTGCCAGGAGTTTGGGGACAGGGAGGCAGCCCCAGCATTTT. It translates to CARSLGTGRQPQHF. The chain recombines TRBV28 with TRBJ1-5, with 9 bases that match TRBD1. CDR1 and CDR2 from the germline V gene are MDHEN and SYDVKM. The CDR3 runs to 14 residues. Full variable domain (rest looked up from reference TRBV28 and TRBJ1-5): DVKVTQSSRYLVKRTGEKVFLECVQDMDHENMFWYRQDPGLGLRLIYFSYDVKMKEKGDIPEGYSVSREKKERFSLILESASTNQTSMYLCARSLGTGRQPQHFGDGTRLSIL.

There are a few counts of this clonotype. The genes are TRBV19 and TRBJ2-5; no definite D call. Trimming cost V 3 bases and J 4 bases, with 9 bases left between them. This CDR3 comprises 13 residues. CDR1 is LNHDA and CDR2 is SQIVND in the germline V gene (reference sequence). The CDR3 reads CASSMTMGETQYF. DNA of the CDR3: TGTGCCAGTAGTATGACAATGGGAGAGACCCAGTACTTC.

This clonotype was picked up many times. The J gene is TRBJ1-1, the V gene TRBV6-2 or TRBV6-3; D remains unclear. Germline V gene sequence: CDR1 MNHEY, CDR2 SVGEGT. This CDR3 is 14 amino acids long. The V gene lost 0 bases and the J gene lost 10 bases, with 15 bases spanning the gap. DNA for the CDR3: TGTGCCAGCAGTTACTCGAATGAAGCAGGAGGAGCTTTCTTT. It specifies CASSYSNEAGGAFF.

This clonotype was observed many times. This chain links TRBV15 with TRBJ1-1, with D unresolved. Germline CDR1 and CDR2: LNHNV and YYDKDF (reference sequence). Trimming removed 0 bases from V and 2 bases from J, with 10 bases in between. This CDR3 is 15 amino acids long. This CDR3 reads CATSRDFGFNTEAFF. CDR3 DNA sequence: TGTGCCACCAGCAGAGATTTCGGCTTTAACACTGAAGCTTTCTTT.

The V gene is TRBV4-1, the J gene TRBJ1-2; the D gene is possibly TRBD1 (5 bases). Germline CDR1 is MGHRA and CDR2 is YSYEKL. The CDR3 runs to 16 residues. Between the trimmed V and J ends, which lost 3 bases and 2 bases, there was a span of 16 bases. For the CDR3, the DNA is TGCGCCAGCAGCCACCCGGGGGGGAGGGACAACTATGGCTACACCTTC. This encodes CASSHPGGRDNYGYTF.

There are a few counts of this clonotype. CDR3 in amino acids: CASSLTSTDTQYF. CDR3 nucleotide sequence: TGTGCCAGCAGTCTGACTAGCACAGATACGCAGTATTTT. The V and J genes are TRBV3-1 and TRBJ2-3, with D unresolved. CDR3 size: 13 residues. Germline values: CDR1 LGHDT, CDR2 YNNKEL (reference sequence). V was cut by 6 bases and J by 0 bases, with 7 bases left in between.

In its sample, this clonotype was seen many times. The chain uses TRBV28 and TRBJ2-3, with 8 bases lining up with TRBD2. The CDR3 is 18 amino acids. CDR1 is MDHEN, CDR2 SYDVKM, per germline. The J segment lost 2 bases and the V segment lost 2 bases, leaving 12 bases of the junction unmatched. The CDR3 DNA reads as TGTGCCAGCAGTTTACCTCACGTCGCGGGGGGTCCCACAGATACGCAGTATTTT. This sequence encodes CASSLPHVAGGPTDTQYF.

This clonotype has ten or more counts. The V call is TRBV18, the J call TRBJ2-5, with a weak D call TRBD2 (6 bases). The V gene lost 6 bases and the J gene lost 1 base, with 9 bases spanning the gap. CDR3 length: 13 residues. CDR1 KGHSH and CDR2 LQKENI come from the germline V gene. Written as DNA, the CDR3 is TGTGCCAGCTCGCGGGACCTCCAAGAGACCCAGTACTTC. Translation gives CASSRDLQETQYF.

In this sample, this clonotype turned up a few times. The chain joins TRBV5-8 to TRBJ1-5, with 11 bases fitting TRBD1. The CDR3 spans 15 residues. The V segment lost 2 bases and the J segment 6 bases; nucleotides outside the gene matches: 4. CDR1 SGHTS and CDR2 YDEGEE come from the germline V gene. CDR3: CASSLGQGASQPQHF. The CDR3 bases are TGTGCCAGCAGCTTAGGACAGGGGGCCAGTCAGCCCCAGCATTTT.

This clonotype was detected only a few times. This chain uses TRBV24-1 with TRBJ2-3; D not certain. From germline, CDR1 is KGHDR and CDR2 SFDVKD. The CDR3 has 14 amino acids. V lost 5 bases and J 5 bases, leaving 13 bases between the germline ends. In DNA form, the CDR3 reads TGTGCCACCAGTGGGGCCCCCCTTGGAGATACGCAGTATTTT. Its protein product is CATSGAPLGDTQYF.

This chain links TRBV10-1 with TRBJ2-5; TRBD2 matches 8 bases. This CDR3 region has 13 residues. The V gene's germline CDR1 is WNHNN and CDR2 SYGVQD (reference sequence). V lost 7 bases, J lost 5 bases, and 6 bases stayed unmatched. CDR3 sequence (DNA): TGCGCCAGCAAGTCAGCGGGGGACGAGACCCAGTACTTC. Its protein product is CASKSAGDETQYF.

This clonotype appeared many times. This chain links TRBV6-6 with TRBJ2-3, with no clear D. Looked up from germline, CDR1 is MNHNY and CDR2 is SVGAGI (reference sequence). V gave up 1 base and J gave up 2 bases, with 4 bases separating them. This CDR3 has 13 residues. CDR3 coding DNA: TGTGCCAGCAGTTACTTCGCCACAGATACGCAGTATTTT. Protein product: CASSYFATDTQYF.